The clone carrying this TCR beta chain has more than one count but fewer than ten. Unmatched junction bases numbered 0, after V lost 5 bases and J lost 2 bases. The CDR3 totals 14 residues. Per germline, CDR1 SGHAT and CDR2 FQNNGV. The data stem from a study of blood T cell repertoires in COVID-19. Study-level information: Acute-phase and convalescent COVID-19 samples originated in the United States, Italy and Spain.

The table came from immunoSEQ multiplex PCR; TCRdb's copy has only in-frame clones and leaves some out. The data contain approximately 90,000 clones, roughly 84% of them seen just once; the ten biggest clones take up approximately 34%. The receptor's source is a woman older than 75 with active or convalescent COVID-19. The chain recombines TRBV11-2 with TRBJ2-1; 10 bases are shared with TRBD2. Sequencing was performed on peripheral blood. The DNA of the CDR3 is TGTGCCAGCAGCCTAGCGGGAGCCTACAATGAGCAGTTCTTC. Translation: CASSLAGAYNEQFF.